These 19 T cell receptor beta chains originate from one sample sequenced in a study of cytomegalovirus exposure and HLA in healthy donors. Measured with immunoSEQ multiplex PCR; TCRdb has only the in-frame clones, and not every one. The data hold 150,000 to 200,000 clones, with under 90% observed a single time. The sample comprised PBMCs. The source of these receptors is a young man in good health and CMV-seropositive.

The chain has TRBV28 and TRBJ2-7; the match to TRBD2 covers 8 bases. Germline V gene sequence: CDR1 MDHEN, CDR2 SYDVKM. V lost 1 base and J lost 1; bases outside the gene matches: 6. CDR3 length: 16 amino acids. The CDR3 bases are TGTGCCAGCAGTTTATCCGGGACTAGTGGATCCTACGAGCAGTACTTC. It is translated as CASSLSGTSGSYEQYF.

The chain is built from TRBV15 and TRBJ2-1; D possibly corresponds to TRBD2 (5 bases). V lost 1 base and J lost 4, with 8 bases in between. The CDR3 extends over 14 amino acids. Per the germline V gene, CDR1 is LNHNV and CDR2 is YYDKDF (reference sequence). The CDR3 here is CATSRGGPYNEQFF. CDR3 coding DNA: TGTGCCACCAGCAGAGGAGGGCCTTACAATGAGCAGTTCTTC.

CDR3 in DNA: TGTGCCATTAAGGGACTAGCGGACTCCTACGAGCAGTACTTC. Its protein is CAIKGLADSYEQYF. V usage is TRBV19 and J usage is TRBJ2-7, with TRBD2 identical over 11 bases. Germline CDR1 LNHDA, CDR2 SQIVND (reference sequence). V shed 10 bases, J shed 0 bases, and the junction held 5 bases outside the gene matches. The CDR3 runs 14 residues.

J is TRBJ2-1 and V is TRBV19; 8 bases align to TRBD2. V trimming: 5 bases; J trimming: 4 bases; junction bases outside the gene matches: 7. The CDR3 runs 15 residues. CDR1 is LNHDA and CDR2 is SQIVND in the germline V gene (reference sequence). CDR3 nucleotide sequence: TGTGCCAGTAGTTCCTCGGGACTAGTGTACAATGAGCAGTTCTTC. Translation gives CASSSSGLVYNEQFF. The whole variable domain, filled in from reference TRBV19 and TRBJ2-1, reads DGGITQSPKYLFRKEGQNVTLSCEQNLNHDAMYWYRQDPGQGLRLIYYSQIVNDFQKGDIAEGYSVSREKKESFPLTVTSAQKNPTAFYLCASSSSGLVYNEQFFGPGTRLTVL.

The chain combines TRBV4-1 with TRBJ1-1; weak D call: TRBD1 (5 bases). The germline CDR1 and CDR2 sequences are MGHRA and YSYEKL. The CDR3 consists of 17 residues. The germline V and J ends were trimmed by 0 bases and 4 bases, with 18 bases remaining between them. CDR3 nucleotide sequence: TGCGCCAGCAGCCAAGAGGCCAGGGATCCTTCGGTCACTGAAGCTTTCTTT. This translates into CASSQEARDPSVTEAFF.

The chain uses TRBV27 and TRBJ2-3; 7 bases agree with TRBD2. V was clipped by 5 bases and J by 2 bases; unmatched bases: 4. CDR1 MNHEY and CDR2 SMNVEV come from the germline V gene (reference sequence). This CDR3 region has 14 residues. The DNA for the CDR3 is TGTGCCAGCAGTCTAGCGGCACCCACAGATACGCAGTATTTT. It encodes CASSLAAPTDTQYF.

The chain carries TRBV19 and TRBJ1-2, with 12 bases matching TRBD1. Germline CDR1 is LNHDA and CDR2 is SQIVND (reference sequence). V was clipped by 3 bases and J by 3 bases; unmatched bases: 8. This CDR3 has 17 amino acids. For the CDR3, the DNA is TGTGCCAGTAGTATTCCGTCCGGGGACAGGGGGCACTATGGCTACACCTTC. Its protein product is CASSIPSGDRGHYGYTF.

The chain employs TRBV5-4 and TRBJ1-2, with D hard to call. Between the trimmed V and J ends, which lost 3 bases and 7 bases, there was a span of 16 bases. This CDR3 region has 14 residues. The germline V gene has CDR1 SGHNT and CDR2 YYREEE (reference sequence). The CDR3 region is CASSWGAGLSGYTF. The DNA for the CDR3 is TGTGCCAGCAGCTGGGGAGCGGGTTTGAGTGGCTACACCTTC.

The CDR3 DNA reads TGTGCCAGCCGAGGGACAGGGGGCACTAACTATGGCTACACCTTC. It specifies CASRGTGGTNYGYTF. V usage is TRBV6-1 and J usage is TRBJ1-2; 12 bases are a match to TRBD1. This CDR3 region has 15 residues. V trimming: 8 bases; J trimming: 0 bases; junction bases outside the gene matches: 4. The V gene's germline CDR1 is MNHNS and CDR2 SASEGT.

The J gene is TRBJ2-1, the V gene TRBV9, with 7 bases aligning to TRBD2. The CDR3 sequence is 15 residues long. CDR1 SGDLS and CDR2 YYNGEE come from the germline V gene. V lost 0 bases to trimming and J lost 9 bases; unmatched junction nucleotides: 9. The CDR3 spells CASSVGEGYEVEQFF. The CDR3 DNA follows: TGTGCCAGCAGCGTAGGGGAGGGATACGAGGTTGAGCAGTTCTTC.

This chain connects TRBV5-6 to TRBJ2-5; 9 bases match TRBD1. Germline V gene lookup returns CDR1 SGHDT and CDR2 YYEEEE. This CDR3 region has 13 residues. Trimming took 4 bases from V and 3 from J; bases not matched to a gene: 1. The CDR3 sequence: CASSRDREETQYF. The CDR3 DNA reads TGTGCCAGCAGCCGGGACAGGGAAGAGACCCAGTACTTC.

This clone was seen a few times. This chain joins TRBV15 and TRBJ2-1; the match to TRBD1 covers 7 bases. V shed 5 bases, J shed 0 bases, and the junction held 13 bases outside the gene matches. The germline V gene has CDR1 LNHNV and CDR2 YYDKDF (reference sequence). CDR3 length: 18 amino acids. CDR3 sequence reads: CATSRDSISMSSYNEQFF. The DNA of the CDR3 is TGTGCCACCAGCCGGGACAGCATAAGCATGAGCTCCTACAATGAGCAGTTCTTC.

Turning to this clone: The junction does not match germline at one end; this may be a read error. The CDR3 spells CANSSRLAGASGEQYF. The CDR3 DNA reads TGTGCCAATAGTAGCAGACTAGCGGGAGCCAGCGGCGAGCAGTACTTC. The chain has TRBV19 and TRBJ2-7, with 12 bases identical to TRBD2. Germline V gives CDR1 LNHDA, CDR2 SQIVND (reference sequence). CDR3 length equals 16 residues.

The CDR3 region has the DNA TGTGCCAGCAGCCCACAGGGCGGCTCTGGAAACACCATATATTTT. Translated, it gives CASSPQGGSGNTIYF. V and J are TRBV7-8 and TRBJ1-3, with a weak D call TRBD1 (6 bases). The CDR3 spans 15 residues. CDR1 is SGHVS, CDR2 FQNEAQ, per germline. V was cut by 5 bases and J by 0 bases, with 11 bases left in between.

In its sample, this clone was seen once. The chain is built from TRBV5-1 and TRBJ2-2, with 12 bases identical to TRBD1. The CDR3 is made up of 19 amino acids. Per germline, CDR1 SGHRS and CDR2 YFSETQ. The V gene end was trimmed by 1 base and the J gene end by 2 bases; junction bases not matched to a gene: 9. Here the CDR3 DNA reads TGCGCCAGCAGCTTGCGGGGACAGGGGGCGCCGGTTAACACCGGGGAGCTGTTTTTT. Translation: CASSLRGQGAPVNTGELFF.

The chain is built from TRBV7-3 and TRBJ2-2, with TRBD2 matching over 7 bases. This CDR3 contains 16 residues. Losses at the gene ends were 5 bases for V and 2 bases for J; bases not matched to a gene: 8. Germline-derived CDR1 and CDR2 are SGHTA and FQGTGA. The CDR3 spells CASSARGTTNTGELFF. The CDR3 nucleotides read TGTGCCAGCAGCGCCCGGGGGACTACAAACACCGGGGAGCTGTTTTTT.

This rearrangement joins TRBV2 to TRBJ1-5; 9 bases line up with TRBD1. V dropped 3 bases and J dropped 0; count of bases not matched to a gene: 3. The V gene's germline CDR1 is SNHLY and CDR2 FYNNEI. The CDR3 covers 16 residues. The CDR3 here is CASSDLTGGSNQPQHF. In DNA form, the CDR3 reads TGTGCCAGCAGTGACCTGACAGGGGGTAGCAATCAGCCCCAGCATTTT.

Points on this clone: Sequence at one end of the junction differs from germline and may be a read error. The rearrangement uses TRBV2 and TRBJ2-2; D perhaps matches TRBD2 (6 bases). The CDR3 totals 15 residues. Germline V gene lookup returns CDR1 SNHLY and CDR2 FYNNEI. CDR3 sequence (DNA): TGTGCCAGCACTGAAGGAGGGTTATTCTCCGGGGAGCTGTTTTTT. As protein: CASTEGGLFSGELFF.

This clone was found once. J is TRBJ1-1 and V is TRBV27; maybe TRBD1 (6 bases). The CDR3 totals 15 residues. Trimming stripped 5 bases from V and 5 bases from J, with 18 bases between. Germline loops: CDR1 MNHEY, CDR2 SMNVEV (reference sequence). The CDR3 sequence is CASSPRATGWTEAFF. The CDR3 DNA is TGTGCCAGCAGTCCAAGGGCCACAGGGTGGACTGAAGCTTTCTTT.